This T cell receptor (beta chain) was retrieved from a study of cytomegalovirus exposure and HLA in healthy donors. CDR1 and CDR2 (germline): MDHEN, SYDVKM. This CDR3 has 13 residues. The V end lost 11 bases, the J end lost 2 bases, and 16 bases lay between the germline ends. The PCR contained 60 Vbeta and 13 Jbeta primers. The protocol was immunoSEQ multiplex PCR, while the TCRdb copy is restricted to in-frame clones and leaves out a portion. The sample holds about 210,000 clones. Sequenced: PBMCs. This sequence joins TRBV28 and TRBJ2-7; D possibly corresponds to TRBD1 (6 bases). This clonotype originated in a woman in her twenties or thirties in good health and CMV-seropositive. The CDR3 nucleotides are TGTGCCGCGAGGGGGACCCATACCTACGAGCAGTACTTC. Translated: CAARGTHTYEQYF.